Each of the 10 T cell receptor beta chains below was sequenced from the same sample in a study of blood T cell repertoires in COVID-19. Generated by immunoSEQ multiplex PCR, the TCRdb table keeps only in-frame clones and is missing some. The table shows 360,000 or so clones, with approximately 91% occurring only once. Sequenced material: PBMCs or T cells enriched from blood (not recorded which). The receptors derive from a woman aged 25 to 39 who had been exposed to COVID-19.

This rearrangement joins TRBV7-2 to TRBJ1-6; D is unresolved. The CDR3 loop spans 15 amino acids. V was shortened by 4 bases and J by 7 bases, with 14 bases between the two germline ends. The germline gives CDR1 SGHTA, CDR2 FQGNSA. This CDR3 reads CASSSAGVGNSPLHF. The CDR3 region has the DNA TGTGCCAGCAGCTCCGCCGGGGTAGGGAATTCACCCCTCCACTTT.

The V call is TRBV7-6, the J call TRBJ2-7; 13 bases fit TRBD2. The V gene's germline CDR1 is SGHVS and CDR2 FNYEAQ. J lost 7 bases, V lost 3 bases, and 6 bases had no gene match. The CDR3 contains 15 residues. The CDR3 bases are TGTGCCAGCAGCTTTGGACTAGCGGGAGAGAAAGAGCAGTACTTC. Amino acids: CASSFGLAGEKEQYF.

This chain uses TRBV28 with TRBJ2-7, with 9 bases identical to TRBD2. The CDR3 covers 16 residues. Germline-derived CDR1 and CDR2 are MDHEN and SYDVKM. V lost 3 bases, J lost 5 bases, and 11 bases stayed unmatched. CDR3 sequence: CASSLVTSGQGNEQYF. CDR3 in DNA: TGTGCCAGCAGTTTGGTCACTAGCGGGCAGGGCAACGAGCAGTACTTC. Complete variable domain (other parts from reference TRBV28 and TRBJ2-7): DVKVTQSSRYLVKRTGEKVFLECVQDMDHENMFWYRQDPGLGLRLIYFSYDVKMKEKGDIPEGYSVSREKKERFSLILESASTNQTSMYLCASSLVTSGQGNEQYFGPGTRLTVT.

In DNA, the CDR3 is TGTGCCAGCAGCGTGAGTCGAGACACCGACTATGGCTACACCTTC. This encodes CASSVSRDTDYGYTF. The rearrangement joins TRBV9 to TRBJ1-2; D is unresolved. Trimming shortened V by 2 bases and J by 3 bases, and 14 bases separated the two germline ends. The CDR3 spans 15 residues. Looked up from germline, CDR1 is SGDLS and CDR2 is YYNGEE. The full variable domain, its missing parts supplied by reference TRBV9 and TRBJ1-2, is DSGVTQTPKHLITATGQRVTLRCSPRSGDLSVYWYQQSLDQGLQFLIQYYNGEERAKGNILERFSAQQFPDLHSELNLSSLELGDSALYFCASSVSRDTDYGYTFGSGTRLTVV.

The CDR3 DNA is TGTGCCAGCAGTTTATTGTTCAGGGCGGATTCACCCCTCCACTTT. Protein product: CASSLLFRADSPLHF. The chain joins TRBV6-5 to TRBJ1-6; perhaps TRBD1 as D (5 bases). Germline CDR1 and CDR2: MNHEY and SVGAGI. The CDR3 is 15 amino acids. The V end lost 4 bases, the J end lost 8 bases, and 15 bases lay between the germline ends.

This chain links TRBV12-5 with TRBJ2-1, with D maybe TRBD1 (5 bases). CDR1 is LGHNT, CDR2 FRNRAP, per germline. The CDR3 has 13 amino acids. Trimming shortened V by 5 bases and J by 10 bases, and 15 bases separated the two germline ends. The CDR3 nucleotides read TGTGCTAGTGGTCTACCCCAGGCAGGGGAGCAGTTCTTC. Its protein product is CASGLPQAGEQFF.

This clone occurred a few times. The chain joins TRBV19 to TRBJ1-2, with TRBD1 as a possible D gene (6 bases). Trimming took off 4 bases at V and 3 bases at J, with 18 bases between the two ends. This CDR3 has 16 amino acids. The germline V gene has CDR1 LNHDA and CDR2 SQIVND (reference sequence). This chain's CDR3 is CASSTPGHTKDYGYTF. Here the CDR3 DNA reads TGTGCCAGTAGTACCCCGGGACACACTAAAGACTATGGCTACACCTTC.

This clone came up a few times. This sequence joins TRBV12-3 or TRBV12-4 and TRBJ1-3; 7 positions agree with TRBD1. The CDR3 sequence is 13 residues long. V was clipped by 5 bases and J by 8 bases; unmatched bases: 6. CDR3 residues: CASSMTGIDTIYF. The CDR3 DNA reads TGTGCCAGCAGTATGACAGGGATAGACACCATATATTTT.

The V gene is TRBV27, the J gene TRBJ2-5; D is possibly TRBD2 (6 bases). The CDR3 consists of 13 residues. Trimming removed 6 bases from V and 9 bases from J, with 17 bases in between. Germline assignment: CDR1 MNHEY and CDR2 SMNVEV (reference sequence). CDR3 nucleotides: TGTGCCAGCAGGCCGGGACTCGTCTCTCCCCAGTACTTC. This sequence encodes CASRPGLVSPQYF.

The chain employs TRBV7-9 and TRBJ1-1; no firm D call. The CDR3 runs 13 residues. In germline, CDR1 is SEHNR, CDR2 FQNEAQ (reference sequence). V was shortened by 7 bases and J by 3 bases, with 12 bases between the two germline ends. The CDR3 bases are TGTGCCAGCACCATACATATGGACACTGAAGCTTTCTTT. It specifies CASTIHMDTEAFF.